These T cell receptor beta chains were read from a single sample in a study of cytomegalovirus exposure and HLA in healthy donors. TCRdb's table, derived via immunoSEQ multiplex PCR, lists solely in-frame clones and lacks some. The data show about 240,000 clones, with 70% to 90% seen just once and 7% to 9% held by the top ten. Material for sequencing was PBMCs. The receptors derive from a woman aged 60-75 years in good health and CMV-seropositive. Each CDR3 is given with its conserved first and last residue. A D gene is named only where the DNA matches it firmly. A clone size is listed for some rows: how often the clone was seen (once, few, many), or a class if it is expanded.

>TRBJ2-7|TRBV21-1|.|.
TGTGCCAGCAGCTCCAGGGTCCAGTACTTC
CASSSRVQYF
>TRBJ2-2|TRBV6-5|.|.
TGTGCCAGCAGTTACTCGGGGGCAGGGGACACCGGGGAGCTGTTTTTT
CASSYSGAGDTGELFF
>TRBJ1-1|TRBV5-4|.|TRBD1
TGTGCCAGCAGCCGCAGGGGGCGCATAGCTGAAGCTTTCTTT
CASSRRGRIAEAFF
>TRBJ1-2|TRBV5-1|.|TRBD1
TGCGCCAGCAGCTTGGACTCGTCAGGGGGGAAGGTCTATGGCTACACCTTC
CASSLDSSGGKVYGYTF
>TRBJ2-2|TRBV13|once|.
TGTGCCAGCACCAAACGGAGGGAGAGCACCGGGGAGCTGTTTTTT
CASTKRRESTGELFF
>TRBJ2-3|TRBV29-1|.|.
TGCAGCGCCTGGGGCGGGGGCACAGATACGCAGTATTTT
CSAWGGGTDTQYF
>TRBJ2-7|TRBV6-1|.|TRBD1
TGTGCCAGCAGTCCGGACAGGTCGCGGCAGTACTTC
CASSPDRSRQYF
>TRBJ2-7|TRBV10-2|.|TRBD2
TGCGCCAGCGGGGGGGCCTACGAGCAGTACTTC
CASGGAYEQYF
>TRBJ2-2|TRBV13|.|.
TGTGCCAGCAGCTTAGGACTAAGGAACACCGGGGAGCTGTTTTTT
CASSLGLRNTGELFF
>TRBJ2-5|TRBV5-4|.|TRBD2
TGTGCCAGCAGCCCAGCGGGAGATCTATTGGAGACCCAGTACTTC
CASSPAGDLLETQYF
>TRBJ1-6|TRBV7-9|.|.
TGTGCCAGCAGCTTAACACAGGAAATTAATTCACCCCTCCACTTT
CASSLTQEINSPLHF
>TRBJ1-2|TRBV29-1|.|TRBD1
TGCAGCGTTTGGGCTTTGACAGGGAATGGCTACACCTTC
CSVWALTGNGYTF
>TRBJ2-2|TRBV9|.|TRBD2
TGTGCCAGCAGCGTAGCTCTCCTAGCGGAACGAACCGGGGAGCTGTTTTTT
CASSVALLAERTGELFF
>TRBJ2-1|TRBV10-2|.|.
TGCGCCAGCGGGCAGGGGAGAACCTACAATGAGCAGTTCTTC
CASGQGRTYNEQFF
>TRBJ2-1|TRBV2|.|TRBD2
TGTGCCAGCATGGGACTAGCGGGTTACAATGAGCAGTTCTTC
CASMGLAGYNEQFF
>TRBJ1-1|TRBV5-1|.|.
TGCGCCAGCAGCCCCGACAACAAGAACACTGAAGCTTTCTTT
CASSPDNKNTEAFF
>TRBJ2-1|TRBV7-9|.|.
TGTGCCAGCAGTCATACAGGGAGAGGGCACAGTGAGCAGTTCTTC
CASSHTGRGHSEQFF
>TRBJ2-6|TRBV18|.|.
TGTGCCAGCTCTCTACAGGGTCCTGGGGCCAACGTCCTGACTTTC
CASSLQGPGANVLTF
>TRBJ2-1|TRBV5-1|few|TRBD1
TGCGCCAGCAGCTCACGGGACAGATATGGCAATGAGCAGTTCTTC
CASSSRDRYGNEQFF
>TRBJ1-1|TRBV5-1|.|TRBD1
TGCGCCAGCAGCTTGTCCGACCTCGGACAGGGCATCGGGGACACTGAAGCTTTCTTT
CASSLSDLGQGIGDTEAFF
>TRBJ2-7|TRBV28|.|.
TGTGCCAGCAGTGGCAGTTCCTACGAGCAGTACTTC
CASSGSSYEQYF
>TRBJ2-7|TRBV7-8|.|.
TGTGCCAGCAGCGGGGGGTTGGGGGGGCCGGGCTCCTACGAGCAGTACTTC
CASSGGLGGPGSYEQYF
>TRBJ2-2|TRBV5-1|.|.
TGCGCCAGCAGCTTGGGGGTGGGCGCCCCCACCGGGGAGCTGTTTTTT
CASSLGVGAPTGELFF